The sequence of this T cell receptor (beta chain) was determined in a study of radiation and T cells in renal cell carcinoma. Study observations and caveats: Pretreatment tumor biopsies were lacking, so baseline clonotypes are unknown. From baseline, blood top tumor clonotypes peaked at 2 weeks post-radiation.

The CDR3 covers 13 residues. Trimming cost V 4 bases and J 1 base, with 7 bases left between them. From germline, CDR1 is SNHLY and CDR2 FYNNEI. In regard to this clone: Its specificity is unknown. Other DNA sequences from this sample encode an identical CDR3 as well.

Time point indicated: blood 4 weeks post-SBRT, at nephrectomy. Treatment denoted: 15 Gy SBRT to primary tumor, nephrectomy 4 weeks later. Nephrectomy followed 15 Gy stereotactic body radiation by 4 weeks. The patient's renal cell carcinoma had clear cell pathology. The method was immunoSEQ multiplex PCR; TCRdb's version includes in-frame clones alone and lacks a portion of them. In the table there are over 120,000 clones, 65% to 90% of which are singletons. The receptor's source is a woman aged 45-60 years with renal cell carcinoma. This specimen was blood, taken from a patient whose treatment included radiotherapy and nephrectomy. The chain links TRBV2 to TRBJ1-1; D remains ambiguous. DNA for the CDR3: TGTGCCAGCAGTGGTCAACCGAACACTGAAGCTTTCTTT. This encodes CASSGQPNTEAFF.